This T cell receptor beta chain was found in a study of blood T cell repertoires in COVID-19. Study information: Both acute and convalescent COVID-19 samples were obtained from the United States, Italy and Spain.

Authors' methods: Counts of nucleated cells, estimated from reference gene primer amplification, were obtained. TCRdb keeps only in-frame clones here, not all; method: immunoSEQ multiplex PCR. V, J and clone size are taken as reported in that table, and D and trimming were inferred from the DNA itself. Altogether 10,000 to 15,000 clones are present, 72% being singletons, with the ten largest covering over 9%. There are 13 residues in the CDR3. V lost 8 bases to trimming and J lost 7 bases, with 15 bases between them. Germline V gene sequence: CDR1 ENHRY, CDR2 SYGVKD. Sequenced material: peripheral blood. This TCR came from a man aged 55 to 70 with COVID-19, enrolled during active disease. The chain couples TRBV10-3 to TRBJ1-5; D possibly corresponds to TRBD1 (5 bases). The CDR3 region is CAIGKGDYQPQHF. The CDR3 DNA is TGTGCCATCGGAAAAGGGGATTACCAGCCCCAGCATTTT.